This T cell receptor beta chain was found in a study of CD8 T cells in ankylosing spondylitis. Points from the study as a whole: A TCR beta motif of several highly homologous variants seemed to mark ankylosing spondylitis blood. Disease-linked clones were reportedly significantly enriched in matched ankylosing spondylitis synovial fluid.

The germline gives CDR1 KGHSH, CDR2 LQKENI. The CDR3 sequence is 15 residues long. J was trimmed by 1 base and V by 5 bases; bases with no gene match: 6. TCRdb re-derived calls from the 5' RACE reads in MiXCR, one entry per CDR3 protein. The data show some 240,000 distinct CDR3 sequences, approximately 20% seen once. A word on this clonotype: Its antigen is unidentified.

Material: blood, either unsorted or a sorted T cell fraction (not recorded which). This chain connects TRBV18 to TRBJ2-7; TRBD1 matches 9 bases. The receptor's source is a male donor with ankylosing spondylitis or in good health (not recorded which). DNA of the CDR3: TGTGCCAGCTCAGAGGACAGGGGTGGTTCCTACGAGCAGTACTTC. Its translation: CASSEDRGGSYEQYF.